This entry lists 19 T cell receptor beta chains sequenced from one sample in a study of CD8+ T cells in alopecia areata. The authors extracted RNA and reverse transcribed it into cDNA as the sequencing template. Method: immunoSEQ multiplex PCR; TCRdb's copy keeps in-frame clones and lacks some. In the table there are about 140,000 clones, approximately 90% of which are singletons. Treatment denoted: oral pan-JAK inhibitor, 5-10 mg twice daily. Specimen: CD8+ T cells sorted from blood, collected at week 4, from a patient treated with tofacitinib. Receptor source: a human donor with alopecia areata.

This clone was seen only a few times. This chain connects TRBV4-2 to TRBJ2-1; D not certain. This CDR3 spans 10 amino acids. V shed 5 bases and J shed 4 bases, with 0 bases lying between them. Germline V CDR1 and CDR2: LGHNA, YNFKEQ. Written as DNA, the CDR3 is TGTGCCAGCAGCTACAATGAGCAGTTCTTC. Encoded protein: CASSYNEQFF.

The CDR3 spells CACLTGTAQFF. The DNA of the CDR3 is TGTGCCTGCCTGACGGGGACAGCTCAGTTCTTC. V usage is TRBV30 and J usage is TRBJ2-1, with 7 bases fitting TRBD1. Germline-derived CDR1 and CDR2 are GTSNPN and SVGIG (reference sequence). Losses at the gene ends were 6 bases for V and 13 bases for J; bases not matched to a gene: 9. The length of the CDR3 is 11 residues.

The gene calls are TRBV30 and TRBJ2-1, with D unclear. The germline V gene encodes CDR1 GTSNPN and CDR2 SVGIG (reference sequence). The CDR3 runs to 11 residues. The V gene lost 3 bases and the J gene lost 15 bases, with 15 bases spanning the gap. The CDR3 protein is CAWSPLKAPFF. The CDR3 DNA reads TGTGCCTGGAGCCCACTCAAGGCCCCGTTCTTC.

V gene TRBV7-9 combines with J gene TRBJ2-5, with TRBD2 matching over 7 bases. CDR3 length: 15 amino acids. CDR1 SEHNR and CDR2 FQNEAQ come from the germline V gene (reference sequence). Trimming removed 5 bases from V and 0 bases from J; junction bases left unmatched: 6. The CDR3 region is CASSPRTRDQETQYF. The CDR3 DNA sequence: TGTGCCAGCAGCCCGAGGACTAGAGACCAAGAGACCCAGTACTTC.

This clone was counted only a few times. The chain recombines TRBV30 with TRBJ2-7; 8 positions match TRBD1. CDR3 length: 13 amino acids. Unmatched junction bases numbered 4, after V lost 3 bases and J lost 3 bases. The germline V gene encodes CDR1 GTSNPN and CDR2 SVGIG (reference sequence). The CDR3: CAWSNGQGYEQYF. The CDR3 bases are TGTGCCTGGAGCAATGGACAGGGCTACGAGCAGTACTTC.

The chain's CDR3 is CASSQDMLFTPSEQFF. CDR3 nucleotide sequence: TGCGCCAGCAGCCAAGATATGCTTTTTACCCCGAGTGAGCAGTTCTTC. J is TRBJ2-1 and V is TRBV4-1; D not certain. V was pared by 0 bases and J by 9 bases, with 18 bases between. The V gene's germline CDR1 is MGHRA and CDR2 YSYEKL. The CDR3 has 16 amino acids.

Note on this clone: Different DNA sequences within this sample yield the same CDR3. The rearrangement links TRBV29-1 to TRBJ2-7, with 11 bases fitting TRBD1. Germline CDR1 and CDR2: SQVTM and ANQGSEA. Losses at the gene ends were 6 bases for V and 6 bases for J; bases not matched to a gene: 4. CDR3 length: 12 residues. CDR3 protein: CSVGTGGPEQYF. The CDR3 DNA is TGCAGCGTGGGGACAGGGGGGCCCGAGCAGTACTTC.

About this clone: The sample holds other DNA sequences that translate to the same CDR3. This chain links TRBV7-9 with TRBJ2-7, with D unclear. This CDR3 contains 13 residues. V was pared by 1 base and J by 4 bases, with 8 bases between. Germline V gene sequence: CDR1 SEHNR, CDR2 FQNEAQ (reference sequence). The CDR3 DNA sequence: TGTGCCAGCAGCTTAGACAGTTCGTACGAGCAGTACTTC. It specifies CASSLDSSYEQYF. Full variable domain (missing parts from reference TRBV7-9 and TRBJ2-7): DTGVSQNPRHKITKRGQNVTFRCDPISEHNRLYWYRQTLGQGPEFLTYFQNEAQLEKSRLLSDRFSAERPKGSFSTLEIQRTEQGDSAMYLCASSLDSSYEQYFGPGTRLTVT.

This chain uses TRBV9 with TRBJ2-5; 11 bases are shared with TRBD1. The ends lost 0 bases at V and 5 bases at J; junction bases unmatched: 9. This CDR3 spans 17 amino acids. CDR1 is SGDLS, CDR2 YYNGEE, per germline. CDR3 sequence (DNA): TGTGCCAGCAGCGTAGCATGGACAGGGGGCGAGGTGGAGACCCAGTACTTC. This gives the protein CASSVAWTGGEVETQYF.

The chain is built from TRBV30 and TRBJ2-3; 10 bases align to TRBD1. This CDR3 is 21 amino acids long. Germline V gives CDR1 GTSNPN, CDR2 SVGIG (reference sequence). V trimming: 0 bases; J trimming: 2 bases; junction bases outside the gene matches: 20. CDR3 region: CAWSVLSLGVGTGVTTDTQYF. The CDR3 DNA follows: TGTGCCTGGAGTGTACTCTCGCTGGGGGTGGGGACAGGGGTTACCACAGATACGCAGTATTTT.

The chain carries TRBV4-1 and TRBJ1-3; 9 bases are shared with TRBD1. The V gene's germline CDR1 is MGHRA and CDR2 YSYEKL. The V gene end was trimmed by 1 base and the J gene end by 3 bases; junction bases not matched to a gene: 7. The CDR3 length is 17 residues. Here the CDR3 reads CASSQAPQGASGNTIYF. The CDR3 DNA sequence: TGCGCCAGCAGCCAAGCCCCACAGGGGGCGAGTGGAAACACCATATATTTT.

This chain's CDR3 is CASRPLAGQETQYF. For the CDR3, the DNA is TGTGCCAGCAGGCCCCTAGCGGGACAAGAGACCCAGTACTTC. This chain uses TRBV6-5 with TRBJ2-5; 9 positions match TRBD2. The CDR3 is made up of 14 amino acids. The junction had 4 bases not matched to a gene; V was cut back by 6 bases and J by 2 bases. The germline gives CDR1 MNHEY, CDR2 SVGAGI.

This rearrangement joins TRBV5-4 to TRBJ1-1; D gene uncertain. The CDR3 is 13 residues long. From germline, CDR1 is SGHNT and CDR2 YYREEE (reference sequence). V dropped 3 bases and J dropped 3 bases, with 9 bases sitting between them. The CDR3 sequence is CASSSGLDTEAFF. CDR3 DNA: TGTGCCAGCAGCTCGGGCCTTGACACTGAAGCTTTCTTT. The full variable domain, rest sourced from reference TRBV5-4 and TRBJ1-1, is ETGVTQSPTHLIKTRGQQVTLRCSSQSGHNTVSWYQQALGQGPQFIFQYYREEENGRGNFPPRFSGLQFPNYSSELNVNALELDDSALYLCASSSGLDTEAFFGQGTRLTVV.

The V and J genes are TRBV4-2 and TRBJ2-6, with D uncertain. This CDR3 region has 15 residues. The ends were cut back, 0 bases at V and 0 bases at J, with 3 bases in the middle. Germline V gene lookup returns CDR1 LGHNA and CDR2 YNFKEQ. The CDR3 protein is CASSQDRSGANVLTF. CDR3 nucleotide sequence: TGTGCCAGCAGCCAAGACCGCTCTGGGGCCAACGTCCTGACTTTC.

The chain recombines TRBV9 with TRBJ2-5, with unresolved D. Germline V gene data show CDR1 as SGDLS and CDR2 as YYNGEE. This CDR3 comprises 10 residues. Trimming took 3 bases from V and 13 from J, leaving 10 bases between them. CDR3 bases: TGTGCCAGCAGCGGCCCAAGTTTGTACTTC. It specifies CASSGPSLYF.

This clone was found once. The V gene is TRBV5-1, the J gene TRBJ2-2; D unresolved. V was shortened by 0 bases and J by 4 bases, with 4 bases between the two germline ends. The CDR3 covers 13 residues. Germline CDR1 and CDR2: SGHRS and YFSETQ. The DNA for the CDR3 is TGCGCCAGCAGCTTGGGCAGCACCGGGGAGCTGTTTTTT. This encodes CASSLGSTGELFF.

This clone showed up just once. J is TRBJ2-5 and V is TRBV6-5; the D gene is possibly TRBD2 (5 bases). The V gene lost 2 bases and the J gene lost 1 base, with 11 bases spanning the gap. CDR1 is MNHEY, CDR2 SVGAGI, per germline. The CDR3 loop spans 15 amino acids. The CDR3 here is CASSYVLAAQETQYF. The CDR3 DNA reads TGTGCCAGCAGTTACGTGCTAGCAGCCCAAGAGACCCAGTACTTC.

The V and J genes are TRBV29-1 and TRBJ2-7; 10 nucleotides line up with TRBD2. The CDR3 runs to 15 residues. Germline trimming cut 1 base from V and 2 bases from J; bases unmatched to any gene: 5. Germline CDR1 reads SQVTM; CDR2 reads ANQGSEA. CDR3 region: CSVEVAGGNPYEQYF. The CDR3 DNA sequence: TGCAGCGTTGAAGTAGCGGGGGGAAATCCCTACGAGCAGTACTTC.

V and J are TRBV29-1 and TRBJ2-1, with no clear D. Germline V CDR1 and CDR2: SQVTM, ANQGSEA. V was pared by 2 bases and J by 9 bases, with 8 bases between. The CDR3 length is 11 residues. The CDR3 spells CSVEQQTEQFF. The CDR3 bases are TGCAGCGTTGAACAGCAGACTGAGCAGTTCTTC.